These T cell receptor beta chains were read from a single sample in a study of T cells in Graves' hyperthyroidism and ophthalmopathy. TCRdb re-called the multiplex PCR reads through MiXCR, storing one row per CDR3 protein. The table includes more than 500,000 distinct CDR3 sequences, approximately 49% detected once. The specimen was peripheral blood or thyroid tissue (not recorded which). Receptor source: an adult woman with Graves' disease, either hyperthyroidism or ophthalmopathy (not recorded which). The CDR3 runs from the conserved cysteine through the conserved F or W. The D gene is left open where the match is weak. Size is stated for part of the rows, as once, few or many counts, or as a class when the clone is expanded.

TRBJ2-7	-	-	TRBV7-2	CASSLGPAGGYEQYF	TGTGCCAGCAGCTTGGGACCAGCGGGCGGCTACGAGCAGTACTTC
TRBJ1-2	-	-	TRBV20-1	CSAPPDYRPYGYTF	TGCAGTGCGCCCCCCGACTACCGTCCCTATGGCTACACCTTC
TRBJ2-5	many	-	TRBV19	CATRPNQETQYF	TGTGCCACTAGACCGAACCAAGAGACCCAGTACTTC
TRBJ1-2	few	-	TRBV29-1	CSVEDARGGYGYTF	TGCAGCGTTGAAGATGCTCGGGGAGGGTATGGCTACACCTTC
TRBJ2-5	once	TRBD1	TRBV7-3	CASSSGTDRKETQYF	TGTGCCAGCAGCTCAGGGACGGACAGGAAAGAGACCCAGTACTTC
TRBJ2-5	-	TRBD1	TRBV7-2	CATGQDDETQYF	TGTGCCACCGGACAGGATGATGAGACCCAGTACTTC
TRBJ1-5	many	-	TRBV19	CASSIGGLSNQPQHF	TGTGCCAGTAGTATCGGGGGGCTTAGCAATCAGCCCCAGCATTTT
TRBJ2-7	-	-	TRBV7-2	CASSLARQAYEQYF	TGTGCCAGCAGCTTAGCGCGGCAGGCGTACGAGCAGTACTTC
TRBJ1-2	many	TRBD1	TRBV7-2	CASSLIGTGVQYNYGYTF	TGTGCCAGCAGCTTAATTGGGACAGGTGTCCAGTATAACTATGGCTACACCTTC
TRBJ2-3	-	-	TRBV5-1	CASTQETDTQYF	TGCGCCAGCACCCAAGAGACAGATACGCAGTATTTT
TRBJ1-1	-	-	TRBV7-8	CASSLRADSGQAFF	TGTGCCAGCAGCTTAAGGGCGGACTCTGGCCAAGCTTTCTTT
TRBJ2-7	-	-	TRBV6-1	CASRKWDGDYEQYF	TGTGCCAGCAGGAAATGGGATGGAGACTACGAGCAGTACTTC
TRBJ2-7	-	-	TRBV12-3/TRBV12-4	CASRRGAYEQYF	TGTGCCAGCAGGAGGGGAGCCTACGAGCAGTACTTC
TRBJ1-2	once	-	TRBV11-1	CASSGSGGLMRGYTF	TGTGCCAGCAGCGGGAGTGGGGGGCTCATGCGTGGCTACACCTTC
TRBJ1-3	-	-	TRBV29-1	CSHGASGNTIYF	TGCAGCCACGGGGCATCTGGAAACACCATATATTTT
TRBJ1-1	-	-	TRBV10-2	CASSERRGNTEAFF	TGCGCCAGCAGTGAGAGGAGGGGGAACACTGAAGCTTTCTTT
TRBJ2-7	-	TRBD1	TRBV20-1	CSARKEDRRSYEQYF	TGCAGTGCTCGGAAAGAGGACAGGCGCTCCTACGAGCAGTACTTC
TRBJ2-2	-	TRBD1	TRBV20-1	CSADGQGAGGELFF	TGCAGTGCCGACGGACAGGGGGCTGGCGGGGAGCTGTTTTTT
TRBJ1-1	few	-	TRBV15	CATSSNTEAFF	TGTGCCACCAGCAGCAACACTGAAGCTTTCTTT
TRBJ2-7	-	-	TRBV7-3	CASSLSGTAYYEQYF	TGTGCCAGCAGCTTAAGCGGGACAGCCTACTACGAGCAGTACTTC
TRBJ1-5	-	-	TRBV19	CASTPPGGSKPQHF	TGTGCCAGCACCCCCCCGGGGGGCAGTAAGCCCCAGCATTTT
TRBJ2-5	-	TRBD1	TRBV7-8	CASSLGPLGQGIYEQETQYF	TGTGCCAGCAGCTTAGGTCCATTGGGACAGGGGATCTACGAGCAAGAGACCCAGTACTTC
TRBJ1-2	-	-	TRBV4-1	CASTSPGEKRGYTF	TGCGCCAGCACATCTCCAGGGGAGAAGCGTGGCTACACCTTC
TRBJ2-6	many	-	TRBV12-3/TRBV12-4	CASSLSSGANVLTF	TGTGCCAGCAGCTTGAGCTCTGGGGCCAACGTCCTGACTTTC
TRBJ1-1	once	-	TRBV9	CASSPSPTTANTEAFF	TGTGCCAGCTCACCAAGCCCGACAACCGCGAACACTGAAGCTTTCTTT
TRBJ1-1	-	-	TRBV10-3	CAISEAGTEAFF	TGTGCCATCAGTGAAGCAGGTACTGAAGCTTTCTTT
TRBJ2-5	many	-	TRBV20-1	CSASPVRGRETQYF	TGCAGTGCAAGCCCGGTCAGGGGGAGGGAGACCCAGTACTTC
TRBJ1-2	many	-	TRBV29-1	CSVETGLLDRGYTF	TGCAGCGTTGAAACAGGGTTACTAGATCGCGGCTACACCTTC
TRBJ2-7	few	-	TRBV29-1	CSAGLSYEQYF	TGCAGCGCCGGACTCTCCTACGAGCAGTACTTC
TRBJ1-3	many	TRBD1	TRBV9	CASSVEGGQGYTIYF	TGTGCCAGCAGCGTAGAAGGGGGACAGGGTTACACCATATATTTT
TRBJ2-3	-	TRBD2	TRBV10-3	CAISPHSGRSTDTQYF	TGTGCCATCAGTCCCCATAGCGGGAGAAGCACAGATACGCAGTATTTT
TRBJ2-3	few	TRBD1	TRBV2	CASSKKPGQGVF	TGTGCCAGCAGTAAGAAACCAGGACAGGGCGTTTTT
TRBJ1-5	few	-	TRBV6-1	CASTDRRGSNQPQHF	TGTGCCAGCACCGACAGGAGGGGGAGCAATCAGCCCCAGCATTTT
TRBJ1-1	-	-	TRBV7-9	CAGSQQGNTEAFF	TGTGCCGGCAGCCAACAGGGGAACACTGAAGCTTTCTTT
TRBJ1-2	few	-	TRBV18	CASSPPDRGGYGYTF	TGTGCCAGCTCACCCCCGGACAGAGGAGGGTATGGCTACACCTTC
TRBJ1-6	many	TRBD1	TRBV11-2	CASSLEGTALSPLHF	TGTGCCAGCAGCTTAGAAGGGACAGCCCTTTCACCCCTCCACTTT
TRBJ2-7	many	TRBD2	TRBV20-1	CSAKRGRTSGSRSYEQYF	TGCAGTGCTAAGAGGGGGCGAACTAGCGGGAGTCGGAGCTACGAGCAGTACTTC
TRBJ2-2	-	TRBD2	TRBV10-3	CAISASSGPNTGELFF	TGTGCCATCAGTGCCTCTAGCGGCCCGAACACCGGGGAGCTGTTTTTT
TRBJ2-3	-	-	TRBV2	CASSSDSSTDTQYF	TGTGCCAGCAGTTCGGACAGCAGCACAGATACGCAGTATTTT
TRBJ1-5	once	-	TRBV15	CATSRVPIPLTGRSNQPQHF	TGTGCCACCAGCAGAGTCCCAATCCCACTTACAGGTCGGAGCAATCAGCCCCAGCATTTT
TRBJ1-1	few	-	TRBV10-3	CAISVGMRMNTEAFF	TGTGCCATCAGTGTCGGTATGAGAATGAACACTGAAGCTTTCTTT
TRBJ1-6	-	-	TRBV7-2	CASSQGTGPGVMPLHF	TGCGCCAGCAGCCAAGGTACGGGACCAGGTGTGATGCCCCTCCACTTT
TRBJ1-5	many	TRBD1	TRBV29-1	CSVGTGGKGQPQHF	TGCAGCGTTGGAACAGGGGGGAAAGGTCAGCCCCAGCATTTT
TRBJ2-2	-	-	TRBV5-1	CASSPGTAGGELFF	TGCGCCAGCAGCCCCGGGACTGCTGGCGGGGAGCTGTTTTTT
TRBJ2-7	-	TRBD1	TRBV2	CASRGRRDRSSYEQYF	TGTGCCAGCAGGGGAAGAAGGGACAGAAGCTCCTACGAGCAGTACTTC
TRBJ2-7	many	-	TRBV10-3	CAIRRDGSHEQYF	TGTGCCATCAGGCGGGATGGGTCCCACGAGCAGTACTTC
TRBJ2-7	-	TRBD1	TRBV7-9	CASSLDRADEQYF	TGTGCCAGCAGCTTGGACAGGGCGGACGAGCAGTACTTC
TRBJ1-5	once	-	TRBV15	CATSRDKFGSNQPQHF	TGTGCCACCAGCAGAGATAAATTCGGAAGCAATCAGCCCCAGCATTTT
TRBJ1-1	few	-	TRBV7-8	CASSLGVKAEAFF	TGTGCCAGCAGCTTAGGAGTCAAGGCTGAAGCTTTCTTT